This T cell receptor beta chain was found in a study of shared clonotypes between healthy human individuals. Study in general: Serving as donors were a couple of women and a few men, whose ages spanned 18 to 49.

Terminally differentiated effector memory CD45RA+ cells were excluded from the naive CD8 cells, which were CD45RO-negative and positively selected for CCR7. Some clones are missing from TCRdb's copy, which holds only in-frame ones; the method was immunoSEQ multiplex PCR. The sample contains roughly 590,000 clones, 95% to 96% of which appear only once. Sample: naive CD8+ T cells sorted from blood. The TCR was taken from a woman aged 25 to 45 in good health.

As DNA, the CDR3 is TGTGCCAGCAGCCAATTGGATAGCGGGAGATTTGAGACCCAGTACTTC. Its translation: CASSQLDSGRFETQYF. The chain recombines TRBV28 with TRBJ2-5, with 9 positions matching TRBD2. V was clipped by 6 bases and J by 5 bases; unmatched bases: 13. The CDR3 runs to 16 residues. Germline CDR1 is MDHEN and CDR2 is SYDVKM. Based on the CDR3 plus reference TRBV28 and TRBJ2-5, the full variable domain is DVKVTQSSRYLVKRTGEKVFLECVQDMDHENMFWYRQDPGLGLRLIYFSYDVKMKEKGDIPEGYSVSREKKERFSLILESASTNQTSMYLCASSQLDSGRFETQYFGPGTRLLVL.